These 7 T cell receptor beta chains were sequenced from one sample in a study of tumor-infiltrating lymphocytes in primary liver carcinoma. A constant-region primer primed TCR beta cDNA synthesis from about 530 ng of total RNA. A slightly modified ARM-PCR protocol with three nested multiplex PCR rounds produced these TCR beta libraries. Forward primers for TRBV1-TRBV30 and a C-beta reverse primer served the first two PCR rounds, at about 10 cycles each. A single record per CDR3 protein comes from TCRdb applying MiXCR to the multiplex PCR reads. The repertoire holds fewer than 400,000 distinct CDR3 sequences, with around 50% as singletons. Unsorted whole blood supplied the blood RNA, and germline DNA was isolated too. The sample taken for sequencing was peripheral blood. The receptors come from a woman in her 30s with primary liver carcinoma and hepatitis B virus infection.

V usage is TRBV14 and J usage is TRBJ2-2, with D uncertain. CDR3 length equals 13 residues. Germline loops: CDR1 SGHDN, CDR2 FVKESK. Trimming took off 5 bases at V and 4 bases at J, with 8 bases between the two ends. Here the CDR3 reads CASSVLTTGELFF. The CDR3 DNA reads as TGTGCCAGCAGCGTACTGACCACCGGGGAGCTGTTTTTT. Using reference TRBV14 and TRBJ2-2 for the parts outside the CDR3, the full variable domain is EAGVTQFPSHSVIEKGQTVTLRCDPISGHDNLYWYRRVMGKEIKFLLHFVKESKQDESGMPNNRFLAERTGGTYSTLKVQPAELEDSGVYFCASSVLTTGELFFGEGSRLTVL.

Comment on this clonotype: Mismatch with germline at one junction end may stem from a read error. The chain recombines TRBV11-2 with TRBJ2-7, with D perhaps being TRBD1 or TRBD2 (6 bases each). The CDR3 runs to 14 residues. Germline V gene lookup returns CDR1 SGHAT and CDR2 FQNNGV. The CDR3 spells CASSLNGGRYKQYF. The CDR3 nucleotides are TGTGCCAGCAGCCTAAATGGGGGGCGCTACAAGCAGTACTTC.

On this clonotype itself: The junction does not match germline at one end; this may be a read error. This rearrangement joins TRBV11-2 to TRBJ2-3; possibly TRBD1 or TRBD2 for D (5 bases each). The CDR3 is 15 amino acids. CDR1 and CDR2 (germline): SGHAT, FQNNGV. For the CDR3, the DNA is TGTGGCAGCAGCTTAGCTCGTGGGGGTCCAGATACGCAGTATTTT. It codes for CGSSLARGGPDTQYF.

As regards this clonotype: This sequence may be a read error, since a much larger clone differs from it by one base. The rearrangement joins TRBV12-5 to TRBJ2-3, with D unclear. Germline CDR1 and CDR2: LGHNT and FRNRAP. The CDR3 has 13 amino acids. CDR3 sequence (DNA): TGTGCTTGTGGTTTCGCTATGCCAGATACGCAGTATTTT. As protein: CACGFAMPDTQYF.

A word on this clonotype: This sequence may be a read error, since a much larger clone differs from it by one base. The gene calls are TRBV6-5 and TRBJ2-5, with D perhaps assigned TRBD1 or TRBD2 (6 bases each). This CDR3 has 14 amino acids. The germline gives CDR1 MNHEY, CDR2 SVGAGI. This CDR3 reads CASSPIRGEEAQYF. The CDR3 region has the DNA TGTGCCAGCAGTCCAATAAGGGGGGAAGAGGCCCAGTACTTC.

The table lists this clonotype with many counts. V and J are TRBV11-2 and TRBJ2-1; 7 positions agree with TRBD2. CDR1 and CDR2 (germline): SGHAT, FQNNGV. This CDR3 contains 13 residues. The trim removed 3 bases at V and 8 bases at J, leaving 4 bases unmatched. The CDR3 DNA reads TGTGCCAGCAGCTTCGGCGGGAGACATGAGCAGTTCTTC. Protein sequence: CASSFGGRHEQFF.

The CDR3 loop is CASSLGWENTEAFF. The CDR3 DNA follows: TGCGCCAGCAGCTTGGGGTGGGAGAACACTGAAGCTTTCTTT. This rearrangement joins TRBV5-1 to TRBJ1-1; D is unresolved. Germline V lookup: CDR1 SGHRS, CDR2 YFSETQ. The CDR3 is 14 residues long. Trimming cost V 0 bases and J 1 base, with 7 bases left between them.